This note documents a single T cell receptor (beta chain) sequence. CDR3 length: 15 residues. Trimming removed 8 bases at V and 3 bases at J, with 18 bases between. The V gene's germline CDR1 is MNHEY and CDR2 SVGAGI. This sample was included in a study of cytomegalovirus exposure and HLA in healthy donors. TCRdb's table, derived via immunoSEQ multiplex PCR, lists solely in-frame clones and lacks some. The table has fewer than 75,000 clones, around 95% seen once. The V gene is TRBV6-5, the J gene TRBJ2-3; no firm D call. The specimen was PBMCs. The receptor was derived from a woman aged 18-29 years in good health and CMV-seropositive. In DNA, the CDR3 is TGTGCCAGCGTGGCTTACAGCACCGGTACAGATACGCAGTATTTT. Translation gives CASVAYSTGTDTQYF.